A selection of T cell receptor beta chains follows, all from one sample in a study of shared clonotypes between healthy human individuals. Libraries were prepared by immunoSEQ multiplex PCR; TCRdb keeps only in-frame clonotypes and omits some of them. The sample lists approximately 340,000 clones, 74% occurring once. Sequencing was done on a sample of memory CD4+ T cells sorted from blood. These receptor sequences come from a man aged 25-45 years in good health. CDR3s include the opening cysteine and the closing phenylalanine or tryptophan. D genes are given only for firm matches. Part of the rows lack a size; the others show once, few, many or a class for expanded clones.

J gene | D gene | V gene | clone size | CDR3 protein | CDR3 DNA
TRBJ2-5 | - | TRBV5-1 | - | CASSTAYQETQYF | TGCGCCAGCAGCACCGCGTACCAAGAGACCCAGTACTTC
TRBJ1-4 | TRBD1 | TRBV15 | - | CATKTGTGIDHNEKLFF | TGTGCCACCAAAACCGGGACAGGGATAGACCATAATGAAAAACTGTTTTTT
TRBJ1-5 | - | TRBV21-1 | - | CASSKGEQGGNQPQHF | TGTGCCAGCAGCAAAGGGGAGCAGGGAGGGAATCAGCCCCAGCATTTT
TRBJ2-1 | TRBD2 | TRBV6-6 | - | CASSFASGTYNEQFF | TGTGCCAGCAGTTTTGCTAGCGGGACCTACAATGAGCAGTTCTTC
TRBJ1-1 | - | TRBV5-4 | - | CASSLDPLGNTEAFF | TGTGCCAGCAGCTTGGACCCCCTTGGGAACACTGAAGCTTTCTTT
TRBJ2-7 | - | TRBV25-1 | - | CASSGNGYEQYF | TGTGCCAGCAGCGGGAATGGCTACGAGCAGTACTTC
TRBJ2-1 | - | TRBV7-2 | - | CASSLIRSSEFF | TGTGCCAGCAGCTTAATCCGGAGTAGTGAGTTCTTC
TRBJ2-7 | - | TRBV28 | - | CASSSGTYEQYF | TGTGCCAGCAGTTCTGGGACCTACGAGCAGTACTTC
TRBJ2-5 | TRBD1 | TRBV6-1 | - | CATEQGGETQYF | TGTGCCACCGAACAGGGGGGAGAGACCCAGTACTTC
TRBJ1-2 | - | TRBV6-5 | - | CASSYSSLWSYGYTF | TGTGCCAGCAGTTACTCGAGTCTTTGGAGTTATGGCTACACCTTC
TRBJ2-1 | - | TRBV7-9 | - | CASSPPLLNEQFF | TGTGCCAGCAGCCCCCCTCTTCTTAATGAGCAGTTCTTC
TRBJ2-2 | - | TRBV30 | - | CAWSEFGTNTGELFF | TGTGCCTGGAGTGAGTTTGGTACGAACACCGGGGAGCTGTTTTTT
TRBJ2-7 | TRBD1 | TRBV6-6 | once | CASSSATGVWEQYF | TGTGCCAGCAGTTCCGCGACAGGGGTCTGGGAGCAGTACTTC
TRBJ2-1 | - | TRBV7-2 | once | CASSQQRSSYNEQFF | TGTGCCAGCAGCCAACAGCGGAGCTCCTACAATGAGCAGTTCTTC
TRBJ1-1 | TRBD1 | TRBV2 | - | CASSLTYRGQGTEAFF | TGTGCCAGCAGTCTCACTTACAGGGGGCAGGGCACTGAAGCTTTCTTT
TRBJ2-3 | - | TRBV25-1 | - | CASSEWGSTDTQYF | TGTGCCAGCAGTGAATGGGGCAGCACAGATACGCAGTATTTT
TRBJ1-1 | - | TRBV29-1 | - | CSVETGGGTEAFF | TGCAGCGTTGAAACCGGGGGCGGCACTGAAGCTTTCTTT
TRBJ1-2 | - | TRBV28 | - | CASSLSPNYGYTF | TGTGCCAGCAGTTTATCACCTAACTATGGCTACACCTTC
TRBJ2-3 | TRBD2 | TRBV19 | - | CASSIGGTSARNLQYF | TGTGCCAGTAGTATAGGTGGGACTAGCGCTCGGAATTTACAGTATTTT
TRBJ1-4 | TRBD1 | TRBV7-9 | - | CASSWGQGARGDNEKLFF | TGTGCCAGCAGCTGGGGACAGGGGGCACGGGGCGATAATGAAAAACTGTTTTTT
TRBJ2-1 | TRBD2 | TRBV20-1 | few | CSVWAGGQFF | TGCAGTGTTTGGGCGGGAGGGCAGTTCTTC
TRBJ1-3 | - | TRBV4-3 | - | CASSQTPDSGNTIYF | TGCGCCAGCAGCCAGACACCAGACTCTGGAAACACCATATATTTT
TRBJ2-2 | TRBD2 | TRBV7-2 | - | CASSLVGTSGSTGELFF | TGTGCCAGCAGCTTAGTCGGGACTAGCGGGTCGACCGGGGAGCTGTTTTTT
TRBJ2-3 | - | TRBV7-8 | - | CASSPSYMRASSTDTQYF | TGTGCCAGCAGCCCCTCGTACATGCGGGCTTCTAGCACAGATACGCAGTATTTT
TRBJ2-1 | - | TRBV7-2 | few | CASSLGGESYNEQFF | TGTGCCAGCAGCTTAGGAGGTGAGTCCTACAATGAGCAGTTCTTC
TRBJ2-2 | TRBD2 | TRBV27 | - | CASSLSSGSFIGELFF | TGTGCCAGCAGTTTATCTAGCGGGAGTTTCATCGGGGAGCTGTTTTTT
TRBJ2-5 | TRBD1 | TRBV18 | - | CASSPQQGTIQYF | TGTGCCAGCTCTCCTCAACAGGGGACGATCCAGTACTTC
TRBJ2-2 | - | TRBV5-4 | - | CASSLQGANTGELFF | TGTGCCAGCAGCCTACAGGGAGCGAACACCGGGGAGCTGTTTTTT
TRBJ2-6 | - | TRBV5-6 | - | CASSLPGAPGGANVLTF | TGTGCCAGCAGCTTGCCAGGGGCCCCGGGGGGGGCCAACGTCCTGACTTTC
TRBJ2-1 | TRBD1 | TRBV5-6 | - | CASSLVLGQGYNEQFF | TGTGCCAGCAGCTTGGTTCTGGGACAGGGATACAATGAGCAGTTCTTC
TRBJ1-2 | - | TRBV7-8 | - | CASSFSEGAYGYTF | TGTGCCAGCAGCTTCTCTGAGGGAGCCTATGGCTACACCTTC
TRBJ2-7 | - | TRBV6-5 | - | CASRTTSSAYEQYF | TGTGCCAGCAGGACTACTAGCTCTGCCTACGAGCAGTACTTC
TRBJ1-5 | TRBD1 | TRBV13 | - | CASSYRGYNQPQHF | TGTGCCAGCAGCTACAGGGGTTACAATCAGCCCCAGCATTTT
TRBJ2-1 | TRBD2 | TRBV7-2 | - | CASSPIPGTSGLDEQFF | TGTGCCAGCAGCCCAATACCCGGGACTAGCGGGTTAGATGAGCAGTTCTTC
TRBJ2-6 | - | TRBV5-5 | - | CASSVSGANVLTF | TGTGCCAGCAGTGTCTCCGGGGCCAACGTCCTGACTTTC
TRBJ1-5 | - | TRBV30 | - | CAWSVRENQPQHF | TGTGCCTGGAGTGTACGGGAAAATCAGCCCCAGCATTTT
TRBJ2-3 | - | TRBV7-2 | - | CASSLVAATDTQYF | TGTGCCAGCAGCTTAGTAGCGGCCACAGATACGCAGTATTTT
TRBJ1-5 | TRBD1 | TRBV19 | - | CASTPDRGSYQPQHF | TGTGCCAGTACCCCGGACAGGGGTTCATATCAGCCCCAGCATTTT
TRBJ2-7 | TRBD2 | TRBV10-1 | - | CASRGGTYEQYF | TGCGCCAGCAGGGGGGGGACCTACGAGCAGTACTTC
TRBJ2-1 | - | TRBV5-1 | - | CASSPLGSSYNEQFF | TGCGCCAGCAGCCCACTAGGGAGCTCCTACAATGAGCAGTTCTTC
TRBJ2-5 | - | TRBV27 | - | CASSKGQFVETQYF | TGTGCCAGCAGTAAGGGACAATTCGTGGAGACCCAGTACTTC
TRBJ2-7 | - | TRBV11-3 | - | CASSSGPFYEQYF | TGTGCCAGCAGCTCCGGACCATTCTACGAGCAGTACTTC
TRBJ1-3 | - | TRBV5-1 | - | CASSLASSGNTIYF | TGCGCCAGCAGCCTGGCGTCCTCTGGAAACACCATATATTTT
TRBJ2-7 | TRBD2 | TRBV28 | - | CASSLQRGRASQYF | TGTGCCAGCAGTCTCCAGCGGGGGAGAGCCTCGCAGTACTTC
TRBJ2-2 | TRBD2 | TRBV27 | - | CASSSLGLAGGGELFF | TGTGCCAGCAGTTCACTAGGACTAGCGGGAGGAGGGGAGCTGTTTTTT
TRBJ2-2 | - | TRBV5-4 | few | CASRDSGGAGELFF | TGTGCCAGCAGGGACAGTGGGGGAGCCGGGGAGCTGTTTTTT
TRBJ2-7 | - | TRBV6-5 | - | CASSYTFDGSYEQYF | TGTGCCAGCAGTTACACGTTCGACGGATCCTACGAGCAGTACTTC